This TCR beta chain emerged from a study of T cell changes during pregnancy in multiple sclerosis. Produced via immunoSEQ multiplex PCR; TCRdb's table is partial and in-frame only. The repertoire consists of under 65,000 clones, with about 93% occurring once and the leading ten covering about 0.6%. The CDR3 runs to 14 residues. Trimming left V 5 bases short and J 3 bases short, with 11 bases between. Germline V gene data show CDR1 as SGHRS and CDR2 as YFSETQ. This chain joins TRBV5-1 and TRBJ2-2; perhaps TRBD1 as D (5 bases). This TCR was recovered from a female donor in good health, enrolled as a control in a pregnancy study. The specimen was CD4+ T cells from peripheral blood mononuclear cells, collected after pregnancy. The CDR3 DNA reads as TGCGCCAGCAGGGTGACAGAGCACACCGGGGAGCTGTTTTTT. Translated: CASRVTEHTGELFF.